This TCR beta chain was documented in a study of Tregs in tolerant kidney transplant recipients. Whole-study findings and limits: Biological reproducibility was not directly addressed in this study. Findings come from small patient numbers and require larger validation. Activated donor B cell expansion appeared to reveal the most relevant donor-specific TCRbeta repertoire.

Method: immunoSEQ multiplex PCR; TCRdb's copy keeps in-frame clones and lacks some. The sample contains about 240,000 clones, about 80% of which appear only once. Thawed PBMCs were FACS-sorted into unstimulated CD4+CD25+CD127- regulatory T cells, CD4+CD25- non-regulatory cells, CD4 and CD8 cells. In regard to this clone: As yet, its antigen is unknown.

Germline V gives CDR1 MDHEN, CDR2 SYDVKM. This CDR3 is built from 14 residues. Between the trimmed V and J ends, which lost 8 bases and 3 bases, there was a span of 17 bases. The chain joins TRBV28 to TRBJ2-7, with D tentatively TRBD2 (6 bases). Material for sequencing was CD4+ T cells from blood. This clonotype was obtained from a human donor in good health. DNA for the CDR3: TGTGCCAGCTCCCACGGGGGTGTCGGCTACGAGCAGTACTTC. Amino acids: CASSHGGVGYEQYF. Supplemented by reference TRBV28 and TRBJ2-7, the full variable domain reads DVKVTQSSRYLVKRTGEKVFLECVQDMDHENMFWYRQDPGLGLRLIYFSYDVKMKEKGDIPEGYSVSREKKERFSLILESASTNQTSMYLCASSHGGVGYEQYFGPGTRLTVT.